The TCR beta chain described here comes from a study of cytomegalovirus exposure and HLA in healthy donors. The V and J ends lost 5 bases and 7 bases respectively, with 18 bases between them. CDR1 and CDR2 (germline): MDHEN, SYDVKM. The CDR3 is 14 residues long. PCR involved 60 Vbeta and 13 Jbeta primers. The repertoire was sequenced with immunoSEQ multiplex PCR; TCRdb's copy has only in-frame clones and lacks some. The sample records 150,000 to 200,000 clones, roughly four fifths being singletons. Sequenced sample: PBMCs. This sequence was found in a man aged 35 to 55 in good health and CMV-seronegative. The rearrangement joins TRBV28 to TRBJ2-7; D unresolved. CDR3 bases: TGTGCCAGCAGTACCCGCCAAGGCCCCGGGGAGCAGTACTTC. This codes for CASSTRQGPGEQYF.